Given below is one T cell receptor beta chain in context. No antigen is known for it. These data originate in a study of cytotoxic CD8 clonotypes in ibrutinib-treated CLL. Overall study context: Patients: some 11 relapsed/refractory, under 16 treatment-naive, roughly 17 IGHV unmutated. Response specimens were obtained following a median treatment duration of 12 months, with a range of 6 to 36.

Study conclusions and caveats: Samples were collected at differing times from sustained-remission and progressing patients.

Germline V lookup: CDR1 GTSNPN, CDR2 SVGIG (reference sequence). J was trimmed by 0 bases and V by 4 bases; bases with no gene match: 9. The CDR3 is 15 residues long. Clones were read by immunoSEQ multiplex PCR, and TCRdb kept only the in-frame ones, dropping some. The sample shows approximately 91,000 clones, more than 75% of them seen only once. The V and J genes are TRBV30 and TRBJ2-7; 7 positions agree with TRBD2. The material sequenced was PBMCs, taken after 12 months of ibrutinib treatment. This receptor was obtained from a human donor with chronic lymphocytic leukemia. CDR3 DNA sequence: TGTGCCTGGAACAGCGGGGCCGAAAGCTCCTACGAGCAGTACTTC. This translates into CAWNSGAESSYEQYF. The entire variable domain, with the rest obtained from reference TRBV30 and TRBJ2-7, is as follows: SQTIHQWPATLVQPVGSPLSLECTVEGTSNPNLYWYRQAAGRGLQLLFYSVGIGQISSEVPQNLSASRPQDRQFILSSKKLLLSDSGFYLCAWNSGAESSYEQYFGPGTRLTVT.